The 4 T cell receptor beta chains below all came from one sample that was sequenced in a study of T cell changes during pregnancy in multiple sclerosis. Method: immunoSEQ multiplex PCR; TCRdb's copy keeps in-frame clones and lacks some. This table holds roughly 40,000 clones, around 90% found once. The input for sequencing was CD8+ T cells from peripheral blood mononuclear cells, taken in the first trimester of pregnancy. These receptors all come from a female donor with multiple sclerosis, enrolled in a pregnancy study.

With regard to this clone: The conserved closing phenylalanine or tryptophan is absent in this CDR3, likely reflecting a read error. No DNA is shown, since the ends of the CDR3 on it are uncertain; the CDR3 is the one TCRdb lists. This chain joins TRBV6-1 and TRBJ1-2; the table names TRBD1, a call not compared with the DNA. The CDR3 region is 15 residues in length, termini included. Germline CDR1 is MNHNS and CDR2 is SASEGT. The CDR3 region is CASSEEGQGSSYRSL.

CDR3 sequence reads: CASSEDRGSEKLFF. CDR3 bases: TGTGCCAGCAGTGAAGACAGGGGGTCTGAAAAACTGTTTTTT. The chain links TRBV2 to TRBJ1-4; 8 bases align to TRBD1. Germline V gene data show CDR1 as SNHLY and CDR2 as FYNNEI. Trimming took 1 base from V and 7 from J; bases not matched to a gene: 2. The CDR3 is 14 amino acids.

This clone was observed a single time. The CDR3: CASSHTGTGGPSYGYTF. As DNA, the CDR3 is TGTGCCAGCAGCCACACCGGGACAGGGGGCCCTAGTTATGGCTACACCTTC. V and J are TRBV13 and TRBJ1-2; 12 bases map to TRBD1. Germline V gene data show CDR1 as PRHDT and CDR2 as FYEKMQ (reference sequence). Trimming cost V 5 bases and J 5 bases; bases outside gene matches: 12. The CDR3 totals 17 residues.

The V call is TRBV5-4, the J call TRBJ2-2; D is ambiguous. This CDR3 region has 12 residues. Trimming cost V 4 bases and J 6 bases, with 7 bases left between them. Germline V lookup: CDR1 SGHNT, CDR2 YYREEE (reference sequence). In DNA form, the CDR3 reads TGTGCCAGCAGCCCTAACCCCGGGGAGCTGTTTTTT. Its translation is CASSPNPGELFF.